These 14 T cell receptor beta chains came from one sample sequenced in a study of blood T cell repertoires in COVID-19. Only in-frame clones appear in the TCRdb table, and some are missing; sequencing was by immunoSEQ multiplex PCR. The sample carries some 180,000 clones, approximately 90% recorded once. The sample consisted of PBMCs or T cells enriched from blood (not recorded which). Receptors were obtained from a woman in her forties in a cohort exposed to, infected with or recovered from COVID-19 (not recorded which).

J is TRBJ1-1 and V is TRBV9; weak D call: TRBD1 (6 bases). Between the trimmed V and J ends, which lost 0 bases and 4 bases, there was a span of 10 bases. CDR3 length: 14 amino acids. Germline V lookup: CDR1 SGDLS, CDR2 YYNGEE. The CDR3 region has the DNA TGTGCCAGCAGCGTAGGTGACAGGCCCACTGAAGCTTTCTTT. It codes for CASSVGDRPTEAFF.

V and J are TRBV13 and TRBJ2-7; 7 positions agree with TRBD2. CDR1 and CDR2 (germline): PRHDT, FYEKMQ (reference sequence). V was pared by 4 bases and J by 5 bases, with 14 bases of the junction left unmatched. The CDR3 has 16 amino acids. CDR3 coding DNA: TGTGCCAGCAGCTACCCCCTAACTAGCGCGAGGCACGAGCAGTACTTC. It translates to CASSYPLTSARHEQYF.

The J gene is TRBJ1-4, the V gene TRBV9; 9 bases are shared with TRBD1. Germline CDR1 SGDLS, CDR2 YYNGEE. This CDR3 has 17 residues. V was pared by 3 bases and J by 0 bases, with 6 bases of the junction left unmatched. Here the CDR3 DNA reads TGTGCCAGCAGCGCACCGGGACAGGGTGCAACTAATGAAAAACTGTTTTTT. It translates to CASSAPGQGATNEKLFF.

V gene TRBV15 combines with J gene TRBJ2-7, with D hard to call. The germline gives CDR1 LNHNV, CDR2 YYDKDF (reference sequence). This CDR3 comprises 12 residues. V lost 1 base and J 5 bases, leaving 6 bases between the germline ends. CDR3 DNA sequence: TGTGCCACCAGCAGAGGACGGGACGAGCAGTACTTC. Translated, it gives CATSRGRDEQYF.

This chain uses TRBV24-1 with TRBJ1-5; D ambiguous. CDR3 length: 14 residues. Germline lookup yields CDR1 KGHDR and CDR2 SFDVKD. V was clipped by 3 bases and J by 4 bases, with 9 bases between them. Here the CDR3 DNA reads TGTGCCACCAGTGATCCGACACAGAATCAGCCCCAGCATTTT. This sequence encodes CATSDPTQNQPQHF.

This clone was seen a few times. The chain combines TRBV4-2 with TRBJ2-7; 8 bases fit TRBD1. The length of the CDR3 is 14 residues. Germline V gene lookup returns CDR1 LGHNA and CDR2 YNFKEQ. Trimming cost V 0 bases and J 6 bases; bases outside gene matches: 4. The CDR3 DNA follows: TGTGCCAGCAGCCAAGAGGACAGGGCGGGCGAGCAGTACTTC. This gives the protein CASSQEDRAGEQYF.

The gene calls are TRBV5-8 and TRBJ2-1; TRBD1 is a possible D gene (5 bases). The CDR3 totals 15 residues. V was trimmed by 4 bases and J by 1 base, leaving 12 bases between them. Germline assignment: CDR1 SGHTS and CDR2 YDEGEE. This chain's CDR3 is CASSPLRQSYNEQFF. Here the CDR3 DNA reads TGTGCCAGCAGCCCGCTGAGACAGTCCTACAATGAGCAGTTCTTC. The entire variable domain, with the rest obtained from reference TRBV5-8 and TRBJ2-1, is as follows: EAGVTQSPTHLIKTRGQQATLRCSPISGHTSVYWYQQALGLGLQFLLWYDEGEERNRGNFPPRFSGRQFPNYSSELNVNALELEDSALYLCASSPLRQSYNEQFFGPGTRLTVL.

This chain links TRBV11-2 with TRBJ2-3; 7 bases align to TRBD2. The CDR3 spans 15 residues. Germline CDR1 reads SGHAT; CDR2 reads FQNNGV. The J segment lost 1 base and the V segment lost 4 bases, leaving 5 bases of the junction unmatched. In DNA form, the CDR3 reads TGTGCCAGCAGCTGGGGCAGCGGGGGCACAGATACGCAGTATTTT. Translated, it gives CASSWGSGGTDTQYF.

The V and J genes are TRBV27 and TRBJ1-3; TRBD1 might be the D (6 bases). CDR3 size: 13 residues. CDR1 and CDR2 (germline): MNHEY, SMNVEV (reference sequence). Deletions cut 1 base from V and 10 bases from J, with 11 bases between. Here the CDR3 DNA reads TGTGCCAGCAGTTTATGGTGGGGGCAGACCATATATTTT. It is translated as CASSLWWGQTIYF.

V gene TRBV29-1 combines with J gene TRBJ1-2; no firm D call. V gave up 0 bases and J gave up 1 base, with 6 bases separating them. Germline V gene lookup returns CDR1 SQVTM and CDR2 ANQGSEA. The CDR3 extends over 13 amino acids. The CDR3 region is CSVEEASNYGYTF. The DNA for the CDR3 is TGCAGCGTTGAAGAAGCTAGTAACTATGGCTACACCTTC.

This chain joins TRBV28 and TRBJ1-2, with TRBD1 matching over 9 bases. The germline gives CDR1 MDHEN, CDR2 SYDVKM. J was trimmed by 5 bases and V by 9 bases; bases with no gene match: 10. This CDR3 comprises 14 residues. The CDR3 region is CASATAGTGYGYTF. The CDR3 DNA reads TGTGCCAGTGCAACCGCCGGGACAGGGTATGGCTACACCTTC.

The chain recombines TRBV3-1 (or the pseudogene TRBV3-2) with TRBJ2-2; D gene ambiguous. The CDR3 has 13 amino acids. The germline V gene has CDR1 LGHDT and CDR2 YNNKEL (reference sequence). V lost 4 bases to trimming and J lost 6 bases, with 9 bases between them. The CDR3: CASSLFGSGELFF. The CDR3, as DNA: TGTGCCAGCAGCCTCTTCGGGTCCGGGGAGCTGTTTTTT.

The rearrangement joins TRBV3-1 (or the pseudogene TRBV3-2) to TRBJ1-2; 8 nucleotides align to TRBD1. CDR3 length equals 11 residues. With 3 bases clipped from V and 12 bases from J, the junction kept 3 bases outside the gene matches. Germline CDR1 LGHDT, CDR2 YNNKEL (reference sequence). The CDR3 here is CASSQDRAHTF. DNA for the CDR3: TGTGCCAGCAGCCAGGACAGGGCTCACACCTTC.

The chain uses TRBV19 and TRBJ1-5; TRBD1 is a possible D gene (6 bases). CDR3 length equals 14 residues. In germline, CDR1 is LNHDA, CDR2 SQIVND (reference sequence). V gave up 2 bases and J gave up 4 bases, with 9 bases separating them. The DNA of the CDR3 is TGTGCCAGTAGTATAATGGACAGTAATCAGCCCCAGCATTTT. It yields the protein CASSIMDSNQPQHF.